Listed here are 9 T cell receptor beta chains from one sample, sequenced in a study of post-analysis software for immune sequencing data. Study observations and caveats: Compared with controls, patients had more of five or six TRBV segments, including TRBV5-6, TRBV5-1 and TRBV20-1.

Unique molecular identifiers had been added to the TCR beta cDNA libraries. TCRdb re-called the PCR reads with MiXCR, one entry per CDR3 protein. The sample consists of about 460,000 distinct CDR3 sequences, approximately 45% of them appearing once. Their antigens remain unidentified. Sequencing used blood. These receptors came from a girl under 18 with multiple sclerosis.

This rearrangement joins TRBV4-2 to TRBJ2-4, with 7 bases fitting TRBD2. The DNA end favors TRBJ2-7, so the J call may be wrong. CDR3 length: 15 residues. Looked up from germline, CDR1 is LGHNA and CDR2 is YNFKEQ. The CDR3 loop reads CASSQAYSGNYEQYF. DNA of the CDR3: TGTGCCAGCAGCCAAGCGTACAGCGGGAACTACGAGCAGTACTTC.

The rearrangement joins TRBV7-3 to TRBJ2-1; 8 bases match TRBD1. The CDR3 sequence is 15 residues long. The trim removed 3 bases at V and 3 bases at J, leaving 4 bases unmatched. CDR1 is SGHTA, CDR2 FQGTGA, per germline. CDR3 bases: TGTGCCAGCAGCTTTGCAGGGGGCGGCTACAATGAGCAGTTCTTC. It yields the protein CASSFAGGGYNEQFF.

This sequence joins TRBV10-3 and TRBJ2-5; tentative D call: TRBD1 (7 bases). The CDR3 has 15 amino acids. V was clipped by 4 bases and J by 11 bases, with 23 bases between them. Germline CDR1 and CDR2: ENHRY and SYGVKD. The CDR3 sequence: CAISGRDRGEDEQYF. In DNA form, the CDR3 reads TGTGCCATCAGTGGTAGGGACAGAGGGGAGGATGAGCAGTACTTC.

This clonotype was seen a single time. This sequence joins TRBV15 and TRBJ1-5; tentative D call: TRBD1 (5 bases). The CDR3 totals 14 residues. The germline V gene encodes CDR1 LNHNV and CDR2 YYDKDF (reference sequence). The ends were cut back, 3 bases at V and 6 bases at J, with 12 bases in the middle. The CDR3 loop is CATSSKGGAQPQHF. The CDR3 coding sequence is TGTGCCACCAGCAGTAAAGGAGGGGCTCAGCCCCAGCATTTT.

The chain recombines TRBV18 with TRBJ1-1; 11 bases are a match to TRBD1. CDR3 length: 15 amino acids. Germline lookup yields CDR1 KGHSH and CDR2 LQKENI. V lost 6 bases and J lost 3; bases outside the gene matches: 6. CDR3 residues: CASSQDRGRDTEAFF. CDR3 bases: TGTGCCAGCTCCCAGGACAGGGGGCGGGACACTGAAGCTTTCTTT.

The gene calls are TRBV7-8 and TRBJ1-5, with TRBD1 matching over 9 bases. Trimming cost V 5 bases and J 6 bases; bases outside gene matches: 14. CDR3 size: 17 residues. From germline, CDR1 is SGHVS and CDR2 FQNEAQ. CDR3 DNA sequence: TGTGCCAGCAGCCCCGGGACAGGGAGTGTGGTTGGTCAGCCCCAGCATTTT. The encoded protein is CASSPGTGSVVGQPQHF.

This clonotype was counted a few times. The genes are TRBV27 and TRBJ1-2; D is perhaps TRBD1 (5 bases). In germline, CDR1 is MNHEY, CDR2 SMNVEV (reference sequence). The CDR3 covers 13 residues. The ends were cut back, 0 bases at V and 7 bases at J, with 9 bases in the middle. CDR3 bases: TGTGCCAGCAGTTTATCCCCAGGGAGTGGCTACACCTTC. Translation gives CASSLSPGSGYTF.

This clonotype appeared once. The chain recombines TRBV28 with TRBJ1-2; 8 bases match TRBD1. Germline V lookup: CDR1 MDHEN, CDR2 SYDVKM. V was clipped by 7 bases and J by 8 bases; unmatched bases: 6. This CDR3 has 12 residues. Here the CDR3 reads CASTQGARGYTF. DNA of the CDR3: TGTGCCAGCACCCAGGGGGCGAGAGGCTACACCTTC.

The chain links TRBV12-3 or TRBV12-4 to TRBJ1-1; no definite D call. This CDR3 is 13 amino acids long. With 7 bases removed from V and 7 bases from J, the gap between germline ends came to 16 bases. The CDR3 is CASTILDGVEAFF. CDR3 DNA sequence: TGTGCCAGCACCATCCTCGACGGGGTTGAAGCTTTCTTT.